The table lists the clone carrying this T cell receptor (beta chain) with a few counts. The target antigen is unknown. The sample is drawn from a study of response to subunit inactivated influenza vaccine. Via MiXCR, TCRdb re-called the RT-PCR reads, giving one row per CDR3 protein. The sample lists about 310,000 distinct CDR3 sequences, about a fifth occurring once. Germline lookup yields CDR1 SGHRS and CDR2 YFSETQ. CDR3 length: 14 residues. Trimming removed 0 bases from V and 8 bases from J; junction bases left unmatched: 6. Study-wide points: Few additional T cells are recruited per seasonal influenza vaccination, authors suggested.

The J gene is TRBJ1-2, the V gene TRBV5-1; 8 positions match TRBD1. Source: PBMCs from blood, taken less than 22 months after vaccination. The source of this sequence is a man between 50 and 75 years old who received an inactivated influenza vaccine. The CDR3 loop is CASSLEAGGRGYTF. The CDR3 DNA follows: TGCGCCAGCAGCTTGGAGGCAGGGGGCCGCGGCTACACCTTC.